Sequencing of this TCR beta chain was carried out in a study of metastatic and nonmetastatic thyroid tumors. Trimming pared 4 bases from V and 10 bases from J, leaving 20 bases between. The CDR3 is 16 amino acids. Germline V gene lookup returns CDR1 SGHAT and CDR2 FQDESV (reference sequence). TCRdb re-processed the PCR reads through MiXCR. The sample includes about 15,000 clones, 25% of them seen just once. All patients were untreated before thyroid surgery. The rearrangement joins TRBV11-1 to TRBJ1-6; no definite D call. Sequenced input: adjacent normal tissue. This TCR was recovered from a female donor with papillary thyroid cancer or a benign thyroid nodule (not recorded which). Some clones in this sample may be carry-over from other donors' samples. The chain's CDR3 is CASSSPRVKIGSPLHF. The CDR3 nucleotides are TGTGCCAGCAGCTCACCGAGGGTAAAGATTGGCTCACCCCTCCACTTT.